This entry lists 17 T cell receptor beta chains sequenced from one sample in a study of blood T cells in healthy people across ages. It was with a sample-barcoded 5' primer and a J-beta primer mix that a second PCR of roughly 7 to 12 cycles was run. TCRdb called the 5' RACE reads again in MiXCR, with one record for every CDR3 protein. The sample has hundreds of thousands of distinct CDR3 sequences; more than 45% are singletons. Input material: blood. Receptors were obtained from a woman of 80 years or more in good health.

J is TRBJ2-1 and V is TRBV6-2 or TRBV6-3, with D possibly matching TRBD1 (6 bases). The germline V gene has CDR1 MNHEY and CDR2 SVGEGT. This CDR3 has 16 residues. Trimming pared 2 bases from V and 3 bases from J, leaving 14 bases between. The CDR3: CASSYVRGHLYNEQFF. The CDR3 region has the DNA TGTGCCAGCAGTTACGTCCGGGGACACCTCTACAATGAGCAGTTCTTC.

This clonotype was detected once. A much larger clone differs from this one at a single base, so this may be a read error. The J gene is TRBJ2-7, the V gene TRBV4-1; weak D call: TRBD2 (5 bases). Between the trimmed V and J ends, which lost 4 bases and 2 bases, there was a span of 15 bases. The CDR3 consists of 15 residues. Germline CDR1 and CDR2: MGHRA and YSYEKL. The CDR3 region has the DNA TGCGCCAGCAGCCTCCGACGAGCGGCCCCCTACGAGCAGTACTTC. Translation gives CASSLRRAAPYEQYF.

The V call is TRBV7-2, the J call TRBJ2-7; D is possibly TRBD2 (5 bases). V gave up 3 bases and J gave up 3 bases, with 12 bases separating them. This CDR3 spans 14 amino acids. Germline V gene lookup returns CDR1 SGHTA and CDR2 FQGNSA. The CDR3 reads CASSFSAGNYEQYF. Here the CDR3 DNA reads TGTGCCAGCAGCTTTAGCGCCGGGAACTACGAGCAGTACTTC.

V gene TRBV6-5 combines with J gene TRBJ2-6; D call uncertain. The CDR3 is 18 amino acids. V was clipped by 2 bases and J by 0 bases, with 14 bases between them. Germline loops: CDR1 MNHEY, CDR2 SVGAGI. The DNA for the CDR3 is TGTGCCAGCAGTTACGTGGCAGGCTCCCTCTCTGGGGCCAACGTCCTGACTTTC. Residues: CASSYVAGSLSGANVLTF.

This clonotype has a handful of counts. This chain connects TRBV12-3 or TRBV12-4 to TRBJ2-1, with a possible D match to TRBD2 (7 bases). The CDR3 has 13 amino acids. Trimming pared 4 bases from V and 8 bases from J, leaving 12 bases between. CDR3 sequence reads: CASSYRGADEQFF. CDR3 nucleotide sequence: TGTGCCAGCAGTTACCGGGGGGCGGATGAGCAGTTCTTC.

This clonotype was observed a handful of times. A much larger clone lies a single base off, so this may be a read error. V gene TRBV5-8 combines with J gene TRBJ2-7, with TRBD2 as a possible D gene (5 bases). Germline V gene lookup returns CDR1 SGHTS and CDR2 YDEGEE. This CDR3 spans 14 amino acids. The CDR3 DNA is TGTGCCGGCAGCGAAGCTACTAGTTCCTACGAGCAGTACTTC. As protein: CAGSEATSSYEQYF. Complete variable domain (other parts from reference TRBV5-8 and TRBJ2-7): EAGVTQSPTHLIKTRGQQATLRCSPISGHTSVYWYQQALGLGLQFLLWYDEGEERNRGNFPPRFSGRQFPNYSSELNVNALELEDSALYLCAGSEATSSYEQYFGPGTRLTVT.

This chain links TRBV7-2 with TRBJ2-5; TRBD1 matches at 9 bases. The J call may be wrong; the DNA end is better matched by TRBJ2-7. CDR3 length: 15 amino acids. From germline, CDR1 is SGHTA and CDR2 FQGNSA. For the CDR3, the DNA is TGTGCCAGCAGCCTAAAGACAGGGGGAAATCCCGAGCAGTACTTC. It is translated as CASSLKTGGNPEQYF.

This chain connects TRBV2 to TRBJ2-5; D is tentatively TRBD1 or TRBD2 (5 bases each). Germline lookup yields CDR1 SNHLY and CDR2 FYNNEI. The V end was cut by 0 bases, the J end by 1 base, with 12 bases between. The CDR3 sequence is 16 residues long. CDR3 nucleotide sequence: TGTGCCAGCAGTGAAGCGCCGAGGGGTAGCCAAGAGACCCAGTACTTC. Translated, it gives CASSEAPRGSQETQYF.

This clonotype was counted a single time. This could be a read error, since a much larger clone is one nucleotide away. V usage is TRBV29-1 and J usage is TRBJ2-3, with a possible D match to TRBD2 (5 bases). The germline V and J ends were trimmed by 6 bases and 4 bases, with 17 bases remaining between them. The germline V gene encodes CDR1 SQVTM and CDR2 ANQGSEA. CDR3 length: 14 amino acids. The CDR3 sequence is CSVLVPKRADTQYF. CDR3 coding DNA: TGCAGCGTCCTAGTACCAAAGAGGGCAGATACGCAGTATTTT.

The CDR3 is CASNQGAADTQYF. CDR3 bases: TGTGCCAGCAATCAGGGGGCCGCAGATACGCAGTATTTT. V gene TRBV3-1 combines with J gene TRBJ2-3; TRBD1 matches at 8 bases. CDR3 length: 13 amino acids. Losses at the gene ends were 7 bases for V and 4 bases for J; bases not matched to a gene: 4. In germline, CDR1 is LGHDT, CDR2 YNNKEL (reference sequence).

V usage is TRBV20-1 and J usage is TRBJ2-5; possibly TRBD1 for D (6 bases). The J call may not be correct, given that the DNA end is closer to TRBJ2-7. This CDR3 is built from 13 residues. Germline values: CDR1 DFQATT, CDR2 SNEGSKA (reference sequence). CDR3 in DNA: TGCAGTGCTAGGGATTTACAGGGCTACGAGCAGTACTTC. Protein product: CSARDLQGYEQYF.

Comment on this clonotype: This may stem from a read error, because a much larger clone lies one nucleotide away. The rearrangement links TRBV28 to TRBJ2-3; 7 bases match TRBD2. CDR1 is MDHEN, CDR2 SYDVKM, per germline. The CDR3 sequence is 13 residues long. V trimming: 6 bases; J trimming: 7 bases; junction bases outside the gene matches: 7. The CDR3 DNA reads TGTGCCAGCAGGCGTAGCGGGCCCTATACGCAGTATTTT. Residues: CASRRSGPYTQYF.

The chain has TRBV27 and TRBJ2-1; D uncertain. The J call may be incorrect, as the DNA end agrees better with TRBJ2-7. Germline-derived CDR1 and CDR2 are MNHEY and SMNVEV (reference sequence). This CDR3 is built from 13 residues. The CDR3 DNA follows: TGTGCCAGCAGCGAGGCCTTAGGGCTCGAGCAGTACTTC. Its protein product is CASSEALGLEQYF.

This clonotype was picked up one time. The chain has TRBV30 and TRBJ1-4; 8 bases match TRBD1. With V trimmed by 3 bases and J by 7 bases, 10 bases remained unmatched. The CDR3 is 15 residues long. Germline CDR1 reads GTSNPN; CDR2 reads SVGIG (reference sequence). The CDR3 nucleotides read TGTGCCTGGAGACCCCTCAGGGGGCGCGGTGAAAAACTGTTTTTT. It codes for CAWRPLRGRGEKLFF.

The J gene is TRBJ2-1, the V gene TRBV5-1; D uncertain. The CDR3 contains 15 residues. The germline V gene encodes CDR1 SGHRS and CDR2 YFSETQ. V was cut by 0 bases and J by 5 bases, with 12 bases left in between. This CDR3 reads CASSLADPGDNEQFF. Here the CDR3 DNA reads TGCGCCAGCAGCTTGGCCGACCCCGGCGACAATGAGCAGTTCTTC.

V usage is TRBV12-3 or TRBV12-4 and J usage is TRBJ1-1, with D unresolved. The V and J ends lost 6 bases and 0 bases respectively, with 8 bases between them. The CDR3 runs to 13 residues. CDR3 DNA: TGTGCCAGCAGGGACTACGTGAACACTGAAGCTTTCTTT. Its protein is CASRDYVNTEAFF.

In its sample, this clonotype was seen many times. J is TRBJ2-1 and V is TRBV27; 7 bases align to TRBD2. There are 16 residues in the CDR3. Germline CDR1 and CDR2: MNHEY and SMNVEV (reference sequence). The J segment lost 0 bases and the V segment lost 3 bases, leaving 5 bases of the junction unmatched. The CDR3 protein is CASSLASGDSYNEQFF. CDR3 in DNA: TGTGCCAGCAGTTTGGCTAGCGGAGACTCCTACAATGAGCAGTTCTTC.